This T cell receptor (beta chain) is from a study of blood T cells in healthy people across ages (dated by TCRdb to the mid-2010s). Notes on the research overall: Template switching captured roughly one uniquely barcoded TCR beta cDNA molecule per two T cells in model experiments. Four age groups were formed from the donors: young (average about 15 years), middle-aged (approximately 40), aged (over 55) and long-lived (roughly 81). To avoid experimental bias, donors of different ages were distributed randomly across sequencing lanes. Using deep sequencing normalized with unique cDNA molecular identifiers, the study measured how TCR beta repertoire diversity changes with age. Using the same blood draw, the study looked at two additional independent replicas of 1 million unique cDNA reads for two donors, one aged 18 to 30 and the other aged 80 or older. The investigation overall reported the following: Compared with the aged group, the long-lived group had more naive CD4+ T cells, fewer expanded clones and increased TCR diversity, a pattern suggesting age selection. Observed TCR beta diversity per million T cells fell roughly linearly with age, and a significant reduction was already apparent by age roughly 40. The CMV infection status of donors was not known, potentially confounding age-related changes in expanded clonotypes. Estimates of total diversity based on one million sequenced T cells were considered lower bounds and underestimates. Because profiling used bulk unsorted PBMCs, naive and antigen-experienced compartments could not be compared conclusively. Observed TCR beta diversity correlated strongly with the percentage of naive T cells measured by flow cytometry.

The V and J ends are trimmed by 2 bases and 0 bases, leaving 11 bases between them. The CDR3 runs 15 residues from the cysteine to the phenylalanine. Of all the DNA, just the CDR3 is kept, 45 bases in frame from base 1. The germline V gene specifies SGHTA as CDR1 and FQGNSA as CDR2. The library relied on 5' RACE. The sequencing machine was an Illumina HiSeq 2500. A second PCR of roughly 6 to 11 cycles was run with a J-beta primer mix and a sample-barcoded 5' primer. A unique molecular identifier was introduced onto each TCR beta cDNA molecule by a template-switch 5' adaptor carrying 12 random nucleotides. At least 3 million CDR3-containing paired-end reads were obtained from each sample. First-strand cDNA synthesis was performed from all RNA using the Mint cDNA synthesis kit, with priming by a TRBC-specific oligonucleotide. Following uracil-DNA glycosylase treatment, a first 18-cycle PCR with universal primers M1SS and BC2_uni_R was performed on all cDNA. In the authors' own workflow: For normalization, 1 million high-quality reads, each with a distinct molecular identifier, were randomly selected from each sample. Instead of being binned into consensus sequences, reads that shared molecular identifiers were thrown out. CDR3 identification, clonotype clustering and error correction used MiTCR with a Q25 quality threshold and the strictest error-elimination algorithm. Lower-bound total TCR beta diversity was estimated with a nonparametric unseen species model using Euler transformation. TCRdb reprocessing: public reads trimmed at Q25 with fastp, clones called with MiXCR, in-frame beta chains kept. CDR3 protein sequences are deduplicated, and each keeps its most common genes and DNA. These V and J calls derive from TCRdb rather than the authors' analysis. Within this sample are roughly 900,000 distinct CDR3 sequences, with 48% of them counted one time only. The ten largest clones take up 10% to 15% of the sample.

This clonotype was counted between two and nine times. The clone's antigen remains unknown. No clone much larger than this one lies a single base away; base qualities are absent. The donors were 40 or so Caucasian individuals from Russia, aged roughly 6 to 100 years, who were systemically healthy. Each donor gave ten milliliters of peripheral blood, collected into EDTA-treated Vacutainer tubes. Ficoll-Paque density-gradient centrifugation was used to isolate PBMCs, with at least 7 million per sample. Trizol reagent was used to extract total RNA from the PBMCs, yielding at least 6 micrograms per sample. For every donor, an aliquot of PBMCs went through flow cytometry to measure the percentages of naive CD45RAhigh/CD27high T cells.

The rearrangement joined TRBV7-2 to TRBJ2-7; the D assignment is uncertain and may be TRBD1 or TRBD2, with 5 bases supporting each. The TCR comes from a man aged 25-40 years in good health. Material: blood. CDR3 region: CASSLRDQSSYEQYF. The sequence in DNA is TGTGCCAGCAGCTTAAGGGACCAGAGCTCCTACGAGCAGTACTTC.